This passage covers 27 T cell receptor beta chains from one sample sequenced in a study of blood T cell repertoires in COVID-19. Some clones are missing from TCRdb's copy, which holds only in-frame ones; the method was immunoSEQ multiplex PCR. This table holds roughly 170,000 clones, about 74% found once. What was sequenced was peripheral blood. The receptors here all came from a woman older than 75 with acute or convalescent COVID-19.

This chain joins TRBV2 and TRBJ1-1; TRBD1 might be the D (5 bases). Germline assignment: CDR1 SNHLY and CDR2 FYNNEI. V lost 3 bases, J lost 3 bases, and 8 bases lay in between. This CDR3 has 13 residues. Written as DNA, the CDR3 is TGTGCCAGCAGTGACACAGGCTACACTGAAGCTTTCTTT. It encodes CASSDTGYTEAFF.

This chain uses TRBV4-3 with TRBJ1-2; D remains unclear. This CDR3 contains 14 residues. Looked up from germline, CDR1 is LGHNA and CDR2 is YSLEER. V gave up 0 bases and J gave up 2 bases, with 7 bases separating them. CDR3 sequence: CASSQENSNYGYTF. CDR3 bases: TGCGCCAGCAGCCAAGAAAACAGCAACTATGGCTACACCTTC.

The rearrangement uses TRBV28 and TRBJ1-4; the D gene is possibly TRBD1 (5 bases). V dropped 6 bases and J dropped 0 bases, with 14 bases sitting between them. The CDR3 is 16 amino acids. The V gene's germline CDR1 is MDHEN and CDR2 SYDVKM. CDR3 amino acids: CASSRPGGATNEKLFF. The CDR3 DNA sequence: TGTGCCAGCAGCAGACCCGGGGGAGCAACTAATGAAAAACTGTTTTTT.

V and J are TRBV7-3 and TRBJ2-2; perhaps TRBD2 as D (6 bases). This CDR3 region has 14 residues. The germline gives CDR1 SGHTA, CDR2 FQGTGA. The V gene lost 5 bases and the J gene lost 2 bases, with 9 bases spanning the gap. The chain's CDR3 is CASSQGLNTGELFF. Here the CDR3 DNA reads TGTGCCAGCAGCCAGGGACTCAACACCGGGGAGCTGTTTTTT.

The V call is TRBV2, the J call TRBJ1-6; 8 positions agree with TRBD1. V lost 7 bases to trimming and J lost 13 bases; unmatched junction nucleotides: 9. The CDR3 sequence is 13 residues long. Germline lookup yields CDR1 SNHLY and CDR2 FYNNEI. CDR3 loop: CASTVTGVSPLHF. CDR3 nucleotide sequence: TGTGCCAGCACGGTGACAGGGGTATCTCCCCTCCACTTT.

This sequence joins TRBV28 and TRBJ1-1; D unclear. From germline, CDR1 is MDHEN and CDR2 SYDVKM. V shed 2 bases and J shed 4 bases, with 8 bases lying between them. The CDR3 has 13 amino acids. CDR3 protein: CASSLGGITEAFF. The DNA for the CDR3 is TGTGCCAGCAGTTTAGGAGGGATCACTGAAGCTTTCTTT.

The CDR3 loop is CASSRWTSGSYEQYF. The CDR3 DNA reads TGTGCCAGCAGCCGATGGACTAGCGGATCCTACGAGCAGTACTTC. J is TRBJ2-7 and V is TRBV7-9; 10 nucleotides line up with TRBD2. Germline CDR1 SEHNR, CDR2 FQNEAQ (reference sequence). The CDR3 totals 15 residues. V shed 5 bases, J shed 1 base, and the junction held 5 bases outside the gene matches.

This clone was found a few times. This chain uses TRBV7-9 with TRBJ2-7; TRBD1 matches 7 bases. The CDR3 has 12 residues. Germline V gives CDR1 SEHNR, CDR2 FQNEAQ (reference sequence). Trimming at V came to 8 bases and at J to 7 bases, leaving 8 bases not matched to a gene. In DNA form, the CDR3 reads TGTGCCAGCGAAAAGGGGGCTAGAGAGCAGTACTTC. Its protein is CASEKGAREQYF. Variable domain in full (rest from reference TRBV7-9 and TRBJ2-7): DTGVSQNPRHKITKRGQNVTFRCDPISEHNRLYWYRQTLGQGPEFLTYFQNEAQLEKSRLLSDRFSAERPKGSFSTLEIQRTEQGDSAMYLCASEKGAREQYFGPGTRLTVT.

A single count supports this clone. The chain links TRBV5-8 to TRBJ2-5, with a tentative D call TRBD1 (5 bases). The CDR3 spans 16 residues. CDR1 is SGHTS, CDR2 YDEGEE, per germline. V was shortened by 0 bases and J by 1 base, with 13 bases between the two germline ends. The CDR3 loop is CASSLGFQGSQETQYF. The DNA for the CDR3 is TGTGCCAGCAGCTTGGGCTTCCAGGGTTCCCAAGAGACCCAGTACTTC.

V is TRBV9 and J is TRBJ2-7; 7 bases fit TRBD2. The CDR3 consists of 15 residues. Trimming at V came to 4 bases and at J to 3 bases, leaving 10 bases not matched to a gene. The V gene's germline CDR1 is SGDLS and CDR2 YYNGEE. The CDR3 DNA follows: TGTGCCAGCAGCTTAGGGCCCGGGAGGTTCTACGAGCAGTACTTC. Protein sequence: CASSLGPGRFYEQYF.

The chain has TRBV10-3 and TRBJ1-2, with TRBD1 matching 9 bases. The junction had 3 bases not matched to a gene; V was cut back by 2 bases and J by 8 bases. Per the germline V gene, CDR1 is ENHRY and CDR2 is SYGVKD. The CDR3 covers 13 residues. The CDR3 here is CAISETGGGGYTF. CDR3 nucleotides: TGTGCCATCAGTGAGACAGGGGGCGGGGGCTACACCTTC.

The chain links TRBV7-9 to TRBJ1-6; 8 bases map to TRBD1. The CDR3 covers 13 residues. Per germline, CDR1 SEHNR and CDR2 FQNEAQ (reference sequence). Trimming cost V 6 bases and J 10 bases; bases outside gene matches: 5. The CDR3 DNA sequence: TGTGCCAGCAGTCGGACAGGGTGGTCACCCCTCCACTTT. Translating gives CASSRTGWSPLHF. The whole variable domain, filled in from reference TRBV7-9 and TRBJ1-6, reads DTGVSQNPRHKITKRGQNVTFRCDPISEHNRLYWYRQTLGQGPEFLTYFQNEAQLEKSRLLSDRFSAERPKGSFSTLEIQRTEQGDSAMYLCASSRTGWSPLHFGNGTRLTVT.

This clone was observed a few times. The V and J genes are TRBV9 and TRBJ1-1; D may be TRBD1 (5 bases). V was clipped by 0 bases and J by 4 bases, with 10 bases between them. Germline V lookup: CDR1 SGDLS, CDR2 YYNGEE. This CDR3 is built from 14 residues. The CDR3 sequence is CASSVDSGGTEAFF. For the CDR3, the DNA is TGTGCCAGCAGCGTAGATTCGGGGGGCACTGAAGCTTTCTTT.

The chain is built from TRBV19 and TRBJ1-2; D possibly corresponds to TRBD1 (6 bases). Germline lookup yields CDR1 LNHDA and CDR2 SQIVND (reference sequence). V lost 6 bases, J lost 0 bases, and 20 bases lay in between. The length of the CDR3 is 17 residues. CDR3 protein: CASSLYPLQGTNYGYTF. The CDR3 DNA is TGTGCCAGTAGCTTATATCCCTTACAGGGAACTAACTATGGCTACACCTTC.

The J gene is TRBJ2-7, the V gene TRBV7-2, with TRBD1 matching 11 bases. The CDR3 consists of 14 residues. V shed 6 bases, J shed 6 bases, and the junction held 7 bases outside the gene matches. CDR1 and CDR2 from the germline V gene are SGHTA and FQGNSA. The CDR3 spells CASRPGQGVGEQYF. The CDR3 DNA is TGTGCCAGCAGGCCGGGACAGGGGGTAGGCGAGCAGTACTTC.

This clone was detected many times. This sequence joins TRBV28 and TRBJ2-7; D may be TRBD1 (5 bases). V was cut by 3 bases and J by 3 bases, with 18 bases left in between. There are 16 residues in the CDR3. Germline CDR1 MDHEN, CDR2 SYDVKM. The CDR3 coding sequence is TGTGCCAGCAGTTTCTCACCACCCACAGGAAGCTACGAGCAGTACTTC. It codes for CASSFSPPTGSYEQYF.

This clone was found a few times. V gene TRBV9 combines with J gene TRBJ2-1; 9 nucleotides match TRBD1. Trimming took 2 bases from V and 3 from J; bases not matched to a gene: 3. In germline, CDR1 is SGDLS, CDR2 YYNGEE. The CDR3 totals 15 residues. The CDR3 nucleotides are TGTGCCAGCAGCGTTCTGGGACAGGGCTACAATGAGCAGTTCTTC. Translation gives CASSVLGQGYNEQFF. Combining the CDR3 with reference TRBV9 and TRBJ2-1 gives the whole variable domain DSGVTQTPKHLITATGQRVTLRCSPRSGDLSVYWYQQSLDQGLQFLIQYYNGEERAKGNILERFSAQQFPDLHSELNLSSLELGDSALYFCASSVLGQGYNEQFFGPGTRLTVL.

The chain joins TRBV7-2 to TRBJ2-1; 13 bases agree with TRBD2. V lost 2 bases and J lost 6; bases outside the gene matches: 4. CDR3 length: 16 residues. The germline CDR1 and CDR2 sequences are SGHTA and FQGNSA. CDR3 protein: CASSLILAGGINEQFF. In DNA, the CDR3 is TGTGCCAGCAGCTTAATACTAGCGGGAGGGATCAATGAGCAGTTCTTC.

The J gene is TRBJ2-7, the V gene TRBV20-1, with TRBD2 identical over 10 bases. Germline V gene sequence: CDR1 DFQATT, CDR2 SNEGSKA (reference sequence). The V and J ends lost 3 bases and 4 bases, in that order; junction bases with no gene match: 12. The CDR3 is 16 residues long. CDR3 in DNA: TGCAGTGCTAGTCCGTCTAGCGGGAGCGGCGTATACGAGCAGTACTTC. This gives the protein CSASPSSGSGVYEQYF.

CDR3 loop: CASSQTVSTSDTQYF. The DNA for the CDR3 is TGTGCCAGCAGTCAGACAGTTTCAACCTCAGATACGCAGTATTTT. The rearrangement joins TRBV27 to TRBJ2-3; D perhaps matches TRBD1 (5 bases). Deletions cut 5 bases from V and 4 bases from J, with 16 bases between. CDR3 size: 15 residues. Germline CDR1 is MNHEY and CDR2 is SMNVEV (reference sequence).

The chain uses TRBV10-1 and TRBJ1-1, with 10 bases lining up with TRBD1. Germline V gives CDR1 WNHNN, CDR2 SYGVQD (reference sequence). The CDR3 length is 14 residues. V lost 5 bases, J lost 3 bases, and 3 bases stayed unmatched. The CDR3 here is CASSRDRGYTEAFF. The CDR3 DNA sequence: TGCGCCAGCAGTCGGGACAGGGGCTACACTGAAGCTTTCTTT.

The chain carries TRBV6-5 and TRBJ1-5; 7 nucleotides align to TRBD1. Unmatched junction bases numbered 11, after V lost 6 bases and J lost 9 bases. Germline V gene sequence: CDR1 MNHEY, CDR2 SVGAGI. The CDR3 is 14 residues long. CDR3 sequence: CASRAGDSKRPQHF. The CDR3 coding sequence is TGTGCCAGCAGGGCCGGGGACAGTAAAAGGCCCCAGCATTTT.

The chain employs TRBV4-1 and TRBJ2-1; possibly TRBD1 for D (5 bases). With 0 bases removed from V and 2 bases from J, the gap between germline ends came to 11 bases. The CDR3 covers 16 residues. Germline CDR1 reads MGHRA; CDR2 reads YSYEKL. In DNA, the CDR3 is TGCGCCAGCAGCCAAGATCCTAAGGGGACCTACAATGAGCAGTTCTTC. Translating it yields CASSQDPKGTYNEQFF.

The DNA of the CDR3 is TGTGCCAGCAGTCGGGGGACAGGGAACGAGCAGTACTTC. It is translated as CASSRGTGNEQYF. The chain couples TRBV2 to TRBJ2-7; 9 nucleotides align to TRBD1. The length of the CDR3 is 13 residues. Per the germline V gene, CDR1 is SNHLY and CDR2 is FYNNEI. V lost 5 bases, J lost 5 bases, and 4 bases stayed unmatched.

This clone was seen a handful of times. The chain's CDR3 is CASSQGPMRGETQYF. CDR3 nucleotide sequence: TGTGCCAGCAGCCAGGGGCCTATGCGGGGAGAGACCCAGTACTTC. The V call is TRBV3-1 (or the pseudogene TRBV3-2), the J call TRBJ2-5; possibly TRBD2 for D (6 bases). The CDR3 spans 15 residues. Trimming took 3 bases from V and 4 from J, leaving 15 bases between them. CDR1 LGHDT and CDR2 YNNKEL come from the germline V gene (reference sequence).

V and J are TRBV24-1 and TRBJ2-1, with D possibly TRBD2 on 6 matching bases. V lost 5 bases to trimming and J lost 11 bases, with 12 bases between them. The CDR3 totals 12 residues. CDR1 and CDR2 from the germline V gene are KGHDR and SFDVKD. For the CDR3, the DNA is TGTGCCACCAGTGGCCCGGGACTCAAGCAGTTCTTC. Protein product: CATSGPGLKQFF.

The V call is TRBV7-9, the J call TRBJ1-1, with D perhaps TRBD1 (5 bases). Trimming pared 4 bases from V and 2 bases from J, leaving 17 bases between. The CDR3 loop spans 16 amino acids. The germline V gene has CDR1 SEHNR and CDR2 FQNEAQ (reference sequence). The CDR3 DNA sequence: TGTGCCAGCAGCTCGCCCCTCAGGGCCCCAAACACTGAAGCTTTCTTT. Its translation is CASSSPLRAPNTEAFF.